This T cell receptor (beta chain) was recorded in a study of blood T cell repertoires in COVID-19. For the study at large: Acute and convalescent COVID-19 specimens originated in the United States, Italy and Spain. The cDNA or gDNA used as material had been derived from T cells, B-cell-depleted T cells, or PBMCs.

Under the authors' procedure: Amplifying reference gene primers gave estimates of nucleated cell counts. Sequencing was performed with immunoSEQ multiplex PCR; in TCRdb, only in-frame clones are kept and a portion is missing. The V and J calls and clone size are taken from that table; D and trimming were inferred from the DNA. Seen here are 30,000 to 35,000 clones, roughly 89% observed once, and the top ten hold around 30%. Germline CDR1 reads KGHSH; CDR2 reads LQKENI. CDR3 size: 14 residues. V lost 1 base and J 4 bases, leaving 10 bases between the germline ends. The genes are TRBV18 and TRBJ1-1, with D unclear. The receptor comes from a man at least 80 years old with acute or convalescent COVID-19. Specimen: peripheral blood. Written as DNA, the CDR3 is TGTGCCAGCTCACCACAGGGTGAGGGCACTGAAGCTTTCTTT. It translates to CASSPQGEGTEAFF.